This T cell receptor beta chain was recovered during a study of T-cell reconstitution after alpha-beta-depleted transplantation in children. Study-wide points: Surviving recipient T cells and thymic progenitors underlay high day-60 TCRbeta diversity in some patients. The authors attributed T-cell counts and diversity one year after transplant mostly to newly produced T cells. Several hundred expanded graft clones reportedly supplied alpha-beta T cells about two months after transplant.

This sample's TCRbeta library carried unique molecular identifier barcodes. TCRdb ran MiXCR on the PCR reads and lists one entry per CDR3 protein. The sample lists a few hundred thousand distinct CDR3 sequences, about a tenth occurring once. This clonotype was counted a few times. Its specificity is unknown. From germline, CDR1 is SGHTA and CDR2 FQGNSA. Trimming shortened V by 0 bases and J by 6 bases, and 15 bases separated the two germline ends. The CDR3 is 16 amino acids. The J gene is TRBJ2-1, the V gene TRBV7-2; tentatively, D is TRBD2 (6 bases). Here the sequenced sample was PBMCs, taken before TCRalphabeta/CD19-depleted stem cell transplant. The sequence was collected from a child younger than two with acute myeloid leukemia, due to receive a stem cell transplant. CDR3 in DNA: TGTGCCAGCAGCTTAGCGCCACTAACGCGGGGCAATGAGCAGTTCTTC. Translation gives CASSLAPLTRGNEQFF.